The rows below give T cell receptor beta chains drawn from one sample of a study of blood T cell repertoires in COVID-19. Here immunoSEQ multiplex PCR was the method, and the copy in TCRdb shows in-frame clones only, minus some. The data show tens of thousands of clones, with about 88% seen just once and 20% to 25% held by the top ten. The source material was peripheral blood. Receptors were obtained from a woman aged 45-59 years with active or convalescent COVID-19. The CDR3 runs from the conserved cysteine through the conserved F or W. A D gene is named only where the DNA matches it firmly. Not every row has a clone size; where given, it reads once, few, many or a size class.

-	TRBV21-1	-	TRBJ1-1	CASSKDRGLTTEAFF	TGTGCCAGCAGCAAAGACAGGGGGCTTACCACTGAAGCTTTCTTT
TRBD2	TRBV2	-	TRBJ2-5	CASSEGVAGAAETQYF	TGTGCCAGCAGTGAAGGGGTAGCGGGAGCGGCTGAGACCCAGTACTTC
TRBD1	TRBV15	-	TRBJ1-5	CATSNRDRGLLRQPQHF	TGTGCCACCAGCAACCGGGACAGGGGGCTTTTGCGTCAGCCCCAGCATTTT
TRBD2	TRBV5-4	few	TRBJ2-3	CASSPGLAGRTDTQYF	TGTGCCAGCAGCCCCGGACTAGCGGGACGCACAGATACGCAGTATTTT
-	TRBV27	-	TRBJ2-7	CASSLTGGFSYEQYF	TGTGCCAGCAGTTTAACTGGCGGTTTTTCCTACGAGCAGTACTTC
TRBD1	TRBV28	once	TRBJ1-5	CASSLDRGVNQPQHF	TGTGCCAGCAGCCTTGACAGGGGAGTCAATCAGCCCCAGCATTTT
TRBD2	TRBV4-1	once	TRBJ2-7	CASSQGASGGSLTYEQYF	TGCGCCAGCAGCCAAGGGGCTAGCGGGGGCTCCCTTACCTACGAGCAGTACTTC
-	TRBV18	-	TRBJ1-1	CASSEGENTEAFF	TGTGCCAGCTCAGAGGGGGAAAACACTGAAGCTTTCTTT
-	TRBV4-1	-	TRBJ2-7	CASSQGRLVSEQYF	TGCGCCAGCAGCCAGGGAAGACTAGTTAGCGAGCAGTACTTC
TRBD1	TRBV28	-	TRBJ1-2	CASSLADRGYGYTF	TGTGCCAGCAGTTTAGCGGACAGGGGCTATGGCTACACCTTC
-	TRBV5-1	-	TRBJ2-3	CASSVPRDTQYF	TGCGCCAGCAGCGTTCCTAGGGATACGCAGTATTTT
-	TRBV10-3	-	TRBJ2-3	CAISKGEVTDTQYF	TGTGCCATCAGCAAAGGGGAGGTCACAGATACGCAGTATTTT
TRBD1	TRBV7-3	-	TRBJ1-2	CASSVDRVGYTF	TGTGCCAGCAGCGTGGACAGGGTCGGCTACACCTTC
-	TRBV7-8	-	TRBJ1-1	CASSLATGLTEAFF	TGTGCCAGCAGCTTAGCCACAGGTTTAACTGAAGCTTTCTTT
-	TRBV9	few	TRBJ2-7	CASSPAEGEQYF	TGTGCCAGCAGCCCAGCGGAAGGGGAGCAGTACTTC
-	TRBV2	once	TRBJ2-4	CASRVDTLQYF	TGTGCCAGCAGAGTGGACACCCTTCAGTACTTC
TRBD2	TRBV11-2	-	TRBJ2-3	CASSLPRYGTSGRADTQYF	TGTGCCAGCAGCTTACCTAGATATGGGACTAGCGGGAGAGCAGATACGCAGTATTTT
TRBD1	TRBV30	-	TRBJ1-4	CAWSIRQGVNEKLFF	TGTGCCTGGAGTATTCGACAGGGGGTAAATGAAAAACTGTTTTTT
TRBD1	TRBV5-4	-	TRBJ2-7	CASSQKPGQGSHEQYF	TGTGCCAGCAGCCAGAAACCGGGACAGGGGTCCCACGAGCAGTACTTC
-	TRBV19	-	TRBJ1-2	CASSIRRGDGGYTF	TGTGCCAGTAGCATTCGGCGGGGGGACGGTGGCTACACCTTC
TRBD1	TRBV24-1	-	TRBJ2-4	CATSEGTGGRNIQYF	TGTGCCACCAGTGAGGGTACAGGGGGACGGAACATTCAGTACTTC
-	TRBV7-2	once	TRBJ1-2	CASSDGTPDGYTF	TGTGCCAGCAGCGACGGGACTCCAGATGGCTACACCTTC
TRBD1	TRBV18	-	TRBJ1-2	CASSPSTGSNYGYTF	TGTGCCAGCTCACCCTCGACAGGGAGCAACTATGGCTACACCTTC
-	TRBV6-6	once	TRBJ2-7	CASSTQGGEQYF	TGTGCCAGCAGTACCCAGGGGGGCGAGCAGTACTTC
TRBD2	TRBV28	-	TRBJ2-7	CASNSPGGDYEQYF	TGTGCCAGCAACTCCCCGGGAGGGGACTACGAGCAGTACTTC
TRBD2	TRBV30	-	TRBJ2-7	CAWSRPLAGGTYEQYF	TGTGCCTGGAGCCGACCACTAGCGGGAGGGACGTACGAGCAGTACTTC
-	TRBV9	-	TRBJ1-1	CASSVVPEAVGTEAFF	TGTGCCAGCAGCGTAGTCCCGGAGGCCGTCGGCACTGAAGCTTTCTTT
-	TRBV19	once	TRBJ2-1	CASSIAGEQFF	TGTGCCAGTAGTATTGCAGGTGAGCAGTTCTTC
-	TRBV5-4	-	TRBJ2-5	CASSLGQVQETQYF	TGTGCCAGCAGCTTGGGACAGGTACAAGAGACCCAGTACTTC
TRBD2	TRBV11-1	-	TRBJ2-5	CASSFIGAGGAETQYF	TGTGCCAGCAGCTTTATAGGAGCGGGAGGTGCAGAGACCCAGTACTTC
TRBD1	TRBV6-4	-	TRBJ1-1	CALGPGQPFRNTEAFF	TGTGCGCTCGGTCCGGGACAGCCTTTTAGGAACACTGAAGCTTTCTTT
-	TRBV6-6	once	TRBJ1-1	CASRRETGNTEAFF	TGTGCCAGCAGACGAGAGACAGGCAACACTGAAGCTTTCTTT
TRBD1	TRBV4-1	-	TRBJ1-4	CASSQSGQGGVREKLFF	TGCGCCAGCAGCCAGAGTGGACAGGGTGGGGTGCGAGAAAAACTGTTTTTT
TRBD2	TRBV11-2	-	TRBJ2-1	CASSLYGGTDFDNEQFF	TGTGCCAGCAGCTTATACGGGGGGACGGACTTCGACAATGAGCAGTTCTTC
TRBD1	TRBV7-7	once	TRBJ2-1	CASSPGTGMYNEQFF	TGTGCTAGCAGCCCCGGGACAGGGATGTACAATGAGCAGTTCTTC
TRBD2	TRBV24-1	-	TRBJ2-1	CATSDQSASGSANEQFF	TGTGCCACCAGTGATCAATCGGCTAGCGGGAGCGCCAATGAGCAGTTCTTC
TRBD1	TRBV13	-	TRBJ2-3	CASSPALSGRGLFPDTQYF	TGTGCCAGCAGCCCCGCCCTTTCGGGTAGGGGGCTCTTCCCAGATACGCAGTATTTT
-	TRBV19	-	TRBJ2-7	CASSIIEGGEQYF	TGTGCCAGTAGTATTATCGAGGGTGGCGAGCAGTACTTC
TRBD2	TRBV6-2/TRBV6-3	-	TRBJ2-7	CASSLAGTSILYEQYF	TGTGCCAGCAGTTTGGCCGGGACTAGCATTTTGTACGAGCAGTACTTC